The 8 T cell receptor beta chains below were found in one sample sequenced in a study of CD8+ T cells in alopecia areata. Following RNA extraction, reverse transcription yielded cDNA that acted as the sequencing template. Some clones are missing from TCRdb's copy, which holds only in-frame ones; the method was immunoSEQ multiplex PCR. The top ten clones hold around 1.8% of a sample with roughly 200,000 clones, 50% to 70% of them seen once. The sequences come from CD4+ T cells sorted from blood, collected at week 0. The receptor source for this set is a human donor with alopecia areata.

This clone was seen more than once but under ten times. The chain is built from TRBV29-1 and TRBJ1-1, with D unclear. The V gene lost 1 base and the J gene lost 2 bases, with 11 bases spanning the gap. The CDR3 consists of 14 residues. In germline, CDR1 is SQVTM, CDR2 ANQGSEA. CDR3 amino acids: CSVEGTLGNTEAFF. The CDR3 DNA follows: TGCAGCGTTGAAGGGACTCTAGGAAACACTGAAGCTTTCTTT.

The gene calls are TRBV29-1 and TRBJ1-1; D may be TRBD1 (5 bases). The length of the CDR3 is 14 residues. Trimming cost V 2 bases and J 4 bases, with 14 bases left between them. Germline CDR1 SQVTM, CDR2 ANQGSEA. DNA of the CDR3: TGCAGCGTTGAATATCGACAGCTGATCACTGAAGCTTTCTTT. Protein sequence: CSVEYRQLITEAFF.

The chain is built from TRBV29-1 and TRBJ1-1; D gene ambiguous. The germline V and J ends were trimmed by 4 bases and 5 bases, with 14 bases remaining between them. This CDR3 region has 13 residues. From germline, CDR1 is SQVTM and CDR2 ANQGSEA. CDR3 DNA sequence: TGCAGCGTTGCCCCGGGAGGGCGAACTGAAGCTTTCTTT. Amino acid sequence: CSVAPGGRTEAFF.

Here the CDR3 DNA reads TGTGCCTGGAGCCGGACCTTTAACTATGGCTACACCTTC. Protein product: CAWSRTFNYGYTF. The chain couples TRBV30 to TRBJ1-2; no firm D call. The V end lost 3 bases, the J end lost 1 base, and 9 bases lay between the germline ends. Germline values: CDR1 GTSNPN, CDR2 SVGIG (reference sequence). The CDR3 extends over 13 amino acids.

The V and J genes are TRBV30 and TRBJ2-4; a weak D match, TRBD2 (7 bases). The CDR3 length is 18 residues. V was pared by 0 bases and J by 1 base, with 19 bases between. The germline V gene has CDR1 GTSNPN and CDR2 SVGIG (reference sequence). The CDR3 DNA is TGTGCCTGGAGTGTAAGGTTGGCGGGGGCCGGGGCCAAAAACATTCAGTACTTC. Protein sequence: CAWSVRLAGAGAKNIQYF.

The CDR3 DNA is TGCAGCGGCAGCCCGGGGGGGGGCGATGAGCAGTTCTTC. Translated, it gives CSGSPGGGDEQFF. The chain recombines TRBV29-1 with TRBJ2-1; 8 bases fit TRBD2. Germline V CDR1 and CDR2: SQVTM, ANQGSEA. Unmatched junction bases numbered 10, after V lost 7 bases and J lost 8 bases. The CDR3 runs 13 residues.

The CDR3 here is CASSLTPVGSYNEQFF. The CDR3 nucleotides are TGTGCCAGCAGCTTAACGCCGGTTGGCTCCTACAATGAGCAGTTCTTC. V gene TRBV5-6 combines with J gene TRBJ2-1; no clear D. CDR1 is SGHDT, CDR2 YYEEEE, per germline. V gave up 2 bases and J gave up 0 bases, with 12 bases separating them. There are 16 residues in the CDR3.

The J gene is TRBJ2-1, the V gene TRBV29-1; 7 nucleotides agree with TRBD2. The CDR3 loop spans 12 amino acids. Trimming at V came to 4 bases and at J to 8 bases, leaving 5 bases not matched to a gene. CDR1 is SQVTM and CDR2 is ANQGSEA in the germline V gene. CDR3 sequence reads: CSVVSGVDEQFF. DNA for the CDR3: TGCAGCGTTGTGAGCGGGGTCGATGAGCAGTTCTTC.